Below, 3 T cell receptor beta chains from the same sample are listed, as sequenced in a study of circulating and synovial CD4+ cells in juvenile arthritis. Produced via immunoSEQ multiplex PCR; TCRdb's table is partial and in-frame only. The table has some 35,000 clones, just under 97% seen once. Sequenced input: CD4+ T cells from blood. These receptors all stem from a human donor with juvenile idiopathic arthritis.

This chain joins TRBV28 and TRBJ1-2; 10 bases line up with TRBD1. Germline values: CDR1 MDHEN, CDR2 SYDVKM. J lost 5 bases, V lost 6 bases, and 3 bases had no gene match. There are 13 residues in the CDR3. The CDR3 nucleotides are TGTGCCAGCAGGGGGACAGGGGCTTATGGCTACACCTTC. Its protein product is CASRGTGAYGYTF.

The chain uses TRBV5-6 and TRBJ1-5; D perhaps matches TRBD1 (5 bases). The CDR3 spans 14 residues. Deletions cut 4 bases from V and 3 bases from J, with 11 bases between. Germline assignment: CDR1 SGHDT and CDR2 YYEEEE. The CDR3 sequence is CASSHGRDNQPQHF. For the CDR3, the DNA is TGTGCCAGCAGCCATGGCAGGGACAATCAGCCCCAGCATTTT.

V usage is TRBV4-1 and J usage is TRBJ1-1; D remains unclear. In germline, CDR1 is MGHRA, CDR2 YSYEKL. The ends were cut back, 0 bases at V and 8 bases at J, with 10 bases in the middle. The CDR3 runs to 13 residues. CDR3 in DNA: TGCGCCAGCAGCCAAGATAGCCCAGCAGAAGCTTTCTTT. As protein: CASSQDSPAEAFF.